The 16 T cell receptor beta chains reported below all come from one sample, sequenced in a study of blood T cells in healthy people across ages (dated by TCRdb to between 2015 and 2017). The library came from 5' RACE. Sequencing took place on an Illumina HiSeq 2500. A second roughly 6 to 11 cycle PCR used a sample-barcoded 5' primer and a J-beta primer mix. Through fastp at Q25 and MiXCR, TCRdb rebuilt clones from the public reads, retaining in-frame beta chains. Identical CDR3 proteins give one entry, which carries the most common genes and DNA. The sample table lists about 680,000 distinct CDR3 sequences, around 49% of them with a count of one. The biggest ten clones account for roughly a third of the sample. The sequencing input was blood. The receptors derive from an older woman in good health.

The gene calls are TRBV13 and TRBJ2-1; TRBD2 agrees at 8 bases. The CDR3 runs 18 residues. J gave up 5 bases and V 1 base, and 13 bases lay outside the gene matches. CDR1 PRHDT and CDR2 FYEKMQ come from the germline V gene (reference sequence). CDR3 nucleotide sequence: TGTGCCAGCAGCTTAGAGGTTATGAGCGGGAGAATGAACAATGAGCAGTTCTTC. This gives the protein CASSLEVMSGRMNNEQFF.

The V call is TRBV4-2, the J call TRBJ2-7, with 11 bases aligning to TRBD1. Germline loops: CDR1 LGHNA, CDR2 YNFKEQ. The CDR3 consists of 16 residues. J lost 4 bases, V lost 6 bases, and 11 bases had no gene match. The CDR3 DNA sequence: TGTGCCAGCAGTCCTACCGGGACAGGGGGACCTTACGAGCAGTACTTC. This sequence encodes CASSPTGTGGPYEQYF.

This sequence joins TRBV12-3 or TRBV12-4 and TRBJ2-3; D remains unclear. The CDR3 is made up of 14 amino acids. The germline V and J ends were trimmed by 1 base and 4 bases, with 9 bases remaining between them. DNA for the CDR3: TGTGCCAGCAGTTTAGGGCGTCCCGCAGATACGCAGTATTTT. The encoded protein is CASSLGRPADTQYF.

The rearrangement links TRBV6-1 to TRBJ2-1; 9 bases are shared with TRBD2. Germline V gene sequence: CDR1 MNHNS, CDR2 SASEGT. V was clipped by 5 bases and J by 3 bases; unmatched bases: 5. The length of the CDR3 is 15 residues. The CDR3 spells CASSNLAGLYNEQFF. The CDR3 DNA reads as TGTGCCAGCAGTAACCTAGCGGGGCTCTACAATGAGCAGTTCTTC.

The V gene is TRBV29-1, the J gene TRBJ2-7; TRBD2 matches 12 bases. The CDR3 spans 13 residues. Losses at the gene ends were 6 bases for V and 4 bases for J; bases not matched to a gene: 4. Germline CDR1 SQVTM, CDR2 ANQGSEA. CDR3 residues: CSVGGLAGYEQYF. CDR3 nucleotides: TGCAGCGTGGGTGGACTAGCGGGATACGAGCAGTACTTC.

This clonotype was counted once. The junction differs from germline at one of its ends, possibly a read error. The chain uses TRBV29-1 and TRBJ2-4; 7 bases agree with TRBD1. Germline V gene data show CDR1 as SQVTM and CDR2 as ANQGSEA. The CDR3 runs to 12 residues. CDR3 nucleotides: TGCAGCGTAGCGAGTCAGGGGGACATTAAGTACTTC. The encoded protein is CSVASQGDIKYF.

This clonotype was seen more than once but under ten times. This chain connects TRBV20-1 to TRBJ2-5, with TRBD2 matching over 10 bases. CDR1 and CDR2 (germline): DFQATT, SNEGSKA (reference sequence). With 4 bases clipped from V and 2 bases from J, the junction kept 7 bases outside the gene matches. The CDR3 is 15 amino acids. The CDR3 bases are TGCAGTGCTACCTTGAGAGCGGGAGGGCAAGAGACCCAGTACTTC. The encoded protein is CSATLRAGGQETQYF.

The CDR3 region has the DNA TGCAGCGTTGAAGAGTATGGTACAGATACGCAGTATTTT. It codes for CSVEEYGTDTQYF. The rearrangement uses TRBV29-1 and TRBJ2-3; D is ambiguous. The CDR3 loop spans 13 amino acids. V gave up 0 bases and J gave up 3 bases, with 7 bases separating them. Germline V gene sequence: CDR1 SQVTM, CDR2 ANQGSEA.

This clonotype was counted a few times. The chain joins TRBV20-1 to TRBJ2-7; 8 bases align to TRBD2. In germline, CDR1 is DFQATT, CDR2 SNEGSKA (reference sequence). CDR3 size: 12 residues. With V trimmed by 3 bases and J by 3 bases, 1 base remained unmatched. The CDR3 coding sequence is TGCAGTGCTAGCGGGAGGGACTACGAGCAGTACTTC. As protein: CSASGRDYEQYF.

DNA of the CDR3: TGCGCCAGCAGCCAAGTAGCGGGAGGCTCGGGGAATGAGCAGTTCTTC. Translated, it gives CASSQVAGGSGNEQFF. This rearrangement joins TRBV4-3 to TRBJ2-1, with TRBD2 identical over 10 bases. The CDR3 extends over 16 amino acids. J lost 7 bases, V lost 1 base, and 7 bases had no gene match. Germline V gene data show CDR1 as LGHNA and CDR2 as YSLEER.

The chain employs TRBV27 and TRBJ2-7, with D possibly matching TRBD1 (7 bases). Germline V gene lookup returns CDR1 MNHEY and CDR2 SMNVEV (reference sequence). V lost 4 bases and J lost 2, with 21 bases in between. The CDR3 contains 17 residues. The CDR3 nucleotides are TGTGCCAGCAGTTGGAGGGACAGTCCCGTTCCAACCTACGAGCAGTACTTC. It codes for CASSWRDSPVPTYEQYF.

V and J are TRBV12-3 or TRBV12-4 and TRBJ1-6, with 10 bases that match TRBD1. V lost 5 bases, J lost 8 bases, and 6 bases stayed unmatched. The CDR3 is made up of 15 amino acids. The CDR3 is CASSPRGQGHSPLHF. The CDR3 nucleotides are TGTGCCAGCAGTCCAAGGGGACAGGGGCATTCACCCCTCCACTTT.

This clonotype came up a few times. This chain connects TRBV20-1 to TRBJ2-7; no clear D gene. V was pared by 5 bases and J by 2 bases, with 16 bases between. CDR3 length: 14 residues. Germline CDR1 and CDR2: DFQATT and SNEGSKA (reference sequence). Here the CDR3 reads CSADSPRPTYEQYF. The CDR3 bases are TGCAGTGCTGACTCCCCACGGCCGACCTACGAGCAGTACTTC.

This clonotype was observed a few times. V is TRBV28 and J is TRBJ2-1; D gene uncertain. Germline V gene lookup returns CDR1 MDHEN and CDR2 SYDVKM. Between the trimmed V and J ends, which lost 1 base and 6 bases, there was a span of 10 bases. This CDR3 is built from 14 residues. As DNA, the CDR3 is TGTGCCAGCAGTTTATCTGTAGGAAGCAATGAGCAGTTCTTC. Translated: CASSLSVGSNEQFF.

This clonotype was counted a few times. The CDR3 sequence: CSANSGTSGRAIDEQYF. The CDR3 DNA reads TGCAGTGCTAACTCCGGGACTAGCGGGAGGGCCATCGACGAGCAGTACTTC. The chain couples TRBV20-1 to TRBJ2-7; 16 bases agree with TRBD2. V lost 4 bases to trimming and J lost 5 bases; unmatched junction nucleotides: 11. This CDR3 has 17 amino acids. CDR1 is DFQATT and CDR2 is SNEGSKA in the germline V gene (reference sequence).

The chain couples TRBV12-3 or TRBV12-4 to TRBJ1-2, with D possibly being TRBD1 (5 bases). The CDR3 extends over 14 amino acids. Trimming shortened V by 1 base and J by 8 bases, and 14 bases separated the two germline ends. CDR3 bases: TGTGCCAGCAGTTTAGGCAGGGAGGGAAAGGGCTACACCTTC. Translating gives CASSLGREGKGYTF.